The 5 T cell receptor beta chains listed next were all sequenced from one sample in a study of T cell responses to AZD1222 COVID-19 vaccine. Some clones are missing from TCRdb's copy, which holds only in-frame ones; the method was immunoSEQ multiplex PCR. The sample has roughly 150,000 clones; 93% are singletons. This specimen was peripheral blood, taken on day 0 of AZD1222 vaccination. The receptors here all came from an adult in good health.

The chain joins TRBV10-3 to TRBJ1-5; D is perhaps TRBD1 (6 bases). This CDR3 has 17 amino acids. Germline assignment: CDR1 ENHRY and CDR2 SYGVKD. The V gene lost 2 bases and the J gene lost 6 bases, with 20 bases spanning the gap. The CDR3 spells CAISEVLGSGAGQPQHF. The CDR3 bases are TGTGCCATCAGTGAGGTATTGGGGTCGGGGGCTGGTCAGCCCCAGCATTTT.

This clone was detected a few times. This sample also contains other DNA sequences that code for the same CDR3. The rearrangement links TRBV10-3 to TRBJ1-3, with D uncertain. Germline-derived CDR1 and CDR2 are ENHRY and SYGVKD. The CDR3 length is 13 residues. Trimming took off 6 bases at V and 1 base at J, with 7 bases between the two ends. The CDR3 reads CAIRDSSGNTIYF. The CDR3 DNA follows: TGTGCCATCAGGGACTCTTCTGGAAACACCATATATTTT.

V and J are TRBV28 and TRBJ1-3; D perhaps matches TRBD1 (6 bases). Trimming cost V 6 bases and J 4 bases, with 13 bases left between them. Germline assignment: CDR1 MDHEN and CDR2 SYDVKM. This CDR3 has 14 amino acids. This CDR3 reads CASSHAGAGNTIYF. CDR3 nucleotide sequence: TGTGCCAGCAGCCATGCGGGGGCCGGAAACACCATATATTTT.

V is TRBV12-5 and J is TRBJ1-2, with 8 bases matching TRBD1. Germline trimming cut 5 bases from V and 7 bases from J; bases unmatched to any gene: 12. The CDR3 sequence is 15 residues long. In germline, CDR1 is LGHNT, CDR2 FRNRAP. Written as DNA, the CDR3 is TGTGCTAGTGGTCTCATGACAGGGGCGAGTGGTGGCTACACCTTC. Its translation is CASGLMTGASGGYTF.

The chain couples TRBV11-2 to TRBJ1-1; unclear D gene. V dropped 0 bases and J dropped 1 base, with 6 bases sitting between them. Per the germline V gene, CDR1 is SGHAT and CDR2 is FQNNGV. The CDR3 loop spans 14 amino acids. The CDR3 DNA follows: TGTGCCAGCAGCTTAGAAGTACAGAACACTGAAGCTTTCTTT. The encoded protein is CASSLEVQNTEAFF.